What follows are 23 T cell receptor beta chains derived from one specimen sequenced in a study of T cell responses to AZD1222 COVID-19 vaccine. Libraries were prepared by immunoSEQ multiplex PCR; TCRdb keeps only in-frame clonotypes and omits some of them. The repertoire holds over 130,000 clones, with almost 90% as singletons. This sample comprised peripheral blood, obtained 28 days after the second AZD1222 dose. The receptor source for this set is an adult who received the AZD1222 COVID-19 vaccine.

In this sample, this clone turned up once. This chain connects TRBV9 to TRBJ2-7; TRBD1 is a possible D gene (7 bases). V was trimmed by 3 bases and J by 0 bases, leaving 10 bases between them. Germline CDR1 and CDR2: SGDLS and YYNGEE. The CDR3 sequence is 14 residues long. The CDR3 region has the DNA TGTGCCAGCAGCGCAGGGGGGAGCTCCTACGAGCAGTACTTC. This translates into CASSAGGSSYEQYF.

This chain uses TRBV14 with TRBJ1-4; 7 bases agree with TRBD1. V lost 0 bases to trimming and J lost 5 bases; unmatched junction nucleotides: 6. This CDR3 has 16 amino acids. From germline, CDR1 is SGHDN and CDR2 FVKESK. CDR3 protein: CASSQDLSGGNEKLFF. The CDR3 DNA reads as TGTGCCAGCAGCCAAGATCTCTCAGGGGGAAATGAAAAACTGTTTTTT.

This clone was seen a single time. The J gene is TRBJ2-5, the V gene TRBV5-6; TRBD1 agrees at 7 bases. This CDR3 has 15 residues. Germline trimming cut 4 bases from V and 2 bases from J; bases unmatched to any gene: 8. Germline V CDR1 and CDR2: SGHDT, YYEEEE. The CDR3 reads CASSTGQYPQETQYF. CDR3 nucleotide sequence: TGTGCCAGCAGCACGGGACAGTATCCTCAAGAGACCCAGTACTTC. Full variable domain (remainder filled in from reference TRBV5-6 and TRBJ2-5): DAGVTQSPTHLIKTRGQQVTLRCSPKSGHDTVSWYQQALGQGPQFIFQYYEEEERQRGNFPDRFSGHQFPNYSSELNVNALLLGDSALYLCASSTGQYPQETQYFGPGTRLLVL.

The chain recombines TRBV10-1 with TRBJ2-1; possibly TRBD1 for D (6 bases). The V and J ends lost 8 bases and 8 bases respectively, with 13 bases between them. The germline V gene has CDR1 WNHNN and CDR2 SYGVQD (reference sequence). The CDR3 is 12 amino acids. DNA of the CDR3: TGCGCCAGCGGGGAACAGGGCGATGAGCAGTTCTTC. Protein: CASGEQGDEQFF.

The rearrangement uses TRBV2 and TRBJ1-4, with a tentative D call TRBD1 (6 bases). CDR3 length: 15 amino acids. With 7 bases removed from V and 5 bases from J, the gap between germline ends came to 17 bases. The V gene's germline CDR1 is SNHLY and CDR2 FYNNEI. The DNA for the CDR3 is TGTGCCAGCACCAAAGGGGGGACGGCCAATGAAAAACTGTTTTTT. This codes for CASTKGGTANEKLFF.

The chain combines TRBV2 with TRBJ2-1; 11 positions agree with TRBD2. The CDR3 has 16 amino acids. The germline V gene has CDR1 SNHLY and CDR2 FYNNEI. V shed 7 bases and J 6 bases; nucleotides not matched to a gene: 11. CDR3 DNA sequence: TGTGCCAGCAAAGCCGTGGGGACTAGCGGATTCAATGAGCAGTTCTTC. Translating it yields CASKAVGTSGFNEQFF.

The DNA for the CDR3 is TGTGCCAGCAAGCTGACGCTTGCAATGAACACCGGGGAGCTGTTTTTT. Encoded protein: CASKLTLAMNTGELFF. The chain joins TRBV16 to TRBJ2-2; D remains ambiguous. From germline, CDR1 is KGHSY and CDR2 FQNENV. This CDR3 region has 16 residues. Trimming pared 7 bases from V and 1 base from J, leaving 16 bases between.

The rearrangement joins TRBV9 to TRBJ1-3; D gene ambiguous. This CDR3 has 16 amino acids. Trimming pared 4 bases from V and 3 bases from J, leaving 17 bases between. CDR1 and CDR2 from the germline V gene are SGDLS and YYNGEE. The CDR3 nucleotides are TGTGCCAGCAGCCATAGAGCCCCGGGAGATGGAAACACCATATATTTT. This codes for CASSHRAPGDGNTIYF.

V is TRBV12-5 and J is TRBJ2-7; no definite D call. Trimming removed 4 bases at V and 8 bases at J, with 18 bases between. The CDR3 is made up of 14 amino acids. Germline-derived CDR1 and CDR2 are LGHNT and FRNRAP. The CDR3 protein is CASGSFDKIGKQYF. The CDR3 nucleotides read TGTGCTAGTGGTTCTTTTGACAAAATCGGAAAGCAGTACTTC.

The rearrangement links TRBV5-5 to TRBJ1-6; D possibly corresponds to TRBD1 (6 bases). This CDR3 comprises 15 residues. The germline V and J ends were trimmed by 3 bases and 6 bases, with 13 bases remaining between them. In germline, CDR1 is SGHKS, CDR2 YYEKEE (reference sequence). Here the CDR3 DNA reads TGTGCCAGCAGCTCCCCGACAGGTGTTAATTCACCCCTCCACTTT. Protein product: CASSSPTGVNSPLHF.

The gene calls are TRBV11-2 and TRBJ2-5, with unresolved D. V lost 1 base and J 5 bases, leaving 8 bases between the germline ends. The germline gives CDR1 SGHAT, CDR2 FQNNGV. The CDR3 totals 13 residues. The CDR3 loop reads CASSLGRVETQYF. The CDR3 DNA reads TGTGCCAGCAGCTTAGGTCGGGTTGAGACCCAGTACTTC.

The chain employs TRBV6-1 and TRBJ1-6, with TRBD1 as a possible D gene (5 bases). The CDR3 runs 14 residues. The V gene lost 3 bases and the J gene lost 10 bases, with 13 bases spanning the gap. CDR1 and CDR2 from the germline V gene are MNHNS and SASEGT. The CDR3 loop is CASSDYGTASPLHF. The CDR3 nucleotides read TGTGCCAGCAGTGATTACGGGACGGCATCACCCCTCCACTTT.

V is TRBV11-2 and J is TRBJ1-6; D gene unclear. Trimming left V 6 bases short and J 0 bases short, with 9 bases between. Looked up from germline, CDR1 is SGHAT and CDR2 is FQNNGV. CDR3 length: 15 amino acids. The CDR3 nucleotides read TGTGCCAGCAGGAACTGGGGCTCCTATAATTCACCCCTCCACTTT. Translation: CASRNWGSYNSPLHF.

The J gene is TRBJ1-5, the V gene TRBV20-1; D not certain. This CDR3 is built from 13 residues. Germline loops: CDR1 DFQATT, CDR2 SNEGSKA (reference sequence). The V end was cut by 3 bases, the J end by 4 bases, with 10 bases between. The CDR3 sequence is CSASGLTNQPQHF. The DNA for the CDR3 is TGCAGTGCTAGTGGGCTGACTAATCAGCCCCAGCATTTT.

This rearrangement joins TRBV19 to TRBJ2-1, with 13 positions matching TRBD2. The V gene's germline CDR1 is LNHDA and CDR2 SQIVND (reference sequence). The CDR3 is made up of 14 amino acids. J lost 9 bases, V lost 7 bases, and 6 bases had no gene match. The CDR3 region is CASTRTSGGVEQFF. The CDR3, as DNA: TGTGCCAGTACCCGGACTAGCGGGGGCGTTGAGCAGTTCTTC.

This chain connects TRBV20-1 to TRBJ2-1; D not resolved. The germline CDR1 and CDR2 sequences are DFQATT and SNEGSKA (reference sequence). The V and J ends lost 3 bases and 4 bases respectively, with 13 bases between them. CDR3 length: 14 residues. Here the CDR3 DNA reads TGCAGTGCTAGTATCCGGATTCGATACAATGAGCAGTTCTTC. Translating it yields CSASIRIRYNEQFF.

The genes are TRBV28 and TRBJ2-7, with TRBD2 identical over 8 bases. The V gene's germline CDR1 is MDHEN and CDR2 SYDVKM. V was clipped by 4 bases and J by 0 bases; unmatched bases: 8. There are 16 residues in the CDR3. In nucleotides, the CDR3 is TGTGCCAGCAGTTATGTATCAAGCGGGAGCTCCTACGAGCAGTACTTC. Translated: CASSYVSSGSSYEQYF. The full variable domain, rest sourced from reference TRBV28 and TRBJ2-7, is DVKVTQSSRYLVKRTGEKVFLECVQDMDHENMFWYRQDPGLGLRLIYFSYDVKMKEKGDIPEGYSVSREKKERFSLILESASTNQTSMYLCASSYVSSGSSYEQYFGPGTRLTVT.

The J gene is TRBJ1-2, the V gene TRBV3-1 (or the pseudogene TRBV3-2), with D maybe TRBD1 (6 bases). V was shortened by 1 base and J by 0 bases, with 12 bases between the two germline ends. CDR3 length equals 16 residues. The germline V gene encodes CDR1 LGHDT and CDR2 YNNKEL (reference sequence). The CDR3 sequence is CASSQGRRTANYGYTF. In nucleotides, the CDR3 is TGTGCCAGCAGCCAAGGTCGGCGGACAGCTAACTATGGCTACACCTTC.

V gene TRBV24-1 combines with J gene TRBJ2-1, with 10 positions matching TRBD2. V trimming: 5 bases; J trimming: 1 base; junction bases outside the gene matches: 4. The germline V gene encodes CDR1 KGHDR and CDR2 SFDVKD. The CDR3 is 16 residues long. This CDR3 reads CATSAASGGSYNEQFF. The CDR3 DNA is TGTGCCACCAGTGCAGCTAGCGGGGGATCCTACAATGAGCAGTTCTTC.

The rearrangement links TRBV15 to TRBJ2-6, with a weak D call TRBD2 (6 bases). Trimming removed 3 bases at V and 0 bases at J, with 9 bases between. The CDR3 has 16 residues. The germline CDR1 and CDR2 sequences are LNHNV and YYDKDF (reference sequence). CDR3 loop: CATSREGVSGANVLTF. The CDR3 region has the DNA TGTGCCACCAGCAGGGAGGGTGTCTCTGGGGCCAACGTCCTGACTTTC.

CDR3 protein: CASRAGQGLSNQPQHF. The CDR3, as DNA: TGTGCCAGCAGGGCGGGACAGGGACTTAGCAATCAGCCCCAGCATTTT. The chain uses TRBV2 and TRBJ1-5; TRBD1 aligns across 9 bases. CDR3 length: 16 residues. Per the germline V gene, CDR1 is SNHLY and CDR2 is FYNNEI. With V trimmed by 6 bases and J by 0 bases, 6 bases remained unmatched.

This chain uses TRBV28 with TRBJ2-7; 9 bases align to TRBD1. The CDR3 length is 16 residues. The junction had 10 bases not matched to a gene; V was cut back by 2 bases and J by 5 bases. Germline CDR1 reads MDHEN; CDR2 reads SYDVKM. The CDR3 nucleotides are TGTGCCAGCAGTTTAGGCGCACAGGGGGCTTATCACGAGCAGTACTTC. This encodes CASSLGAQGAYHEQYF.

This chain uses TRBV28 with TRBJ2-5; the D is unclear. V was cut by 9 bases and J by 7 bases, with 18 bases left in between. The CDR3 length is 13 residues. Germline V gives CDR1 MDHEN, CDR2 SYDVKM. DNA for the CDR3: TGTGCCAGTACACATGGAGATTTGGGGACCCAGTACTTC. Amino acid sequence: CASTHGDLGTQYF.